These 4 T cell receptor beta chains were all obtained from the same sample, sequenced in a study of identical twins. TCRdb analysed the 5' RACE reads with MiXCR anew, one entry per CDR3 protein. The table has hundreds of thousands of distinct CDR3 sequences, 18% seen once. The same sample was also used in a study of T cells expressing NK-cell markers.

Sequenced material: PBMCs. The source is a woman under 30 in good health.

The rearrangement uses TRBV7-2 and TRBJ1-5, with D possibly being TRBD1 (5 bases). From germline, CDR1 is SGHTA and CDR2 FQGNSA. The CDR3 is 15 amino acids. V shed 7 bases and J shed 4 bases, with 17 bases lying between them. Written as DNA, the CDR3 is TGTGCCAGCACTGAGGTCTCTGGGGCAAATCAGCCCCAGCATTTT. Its protein product is CASTEVSGANQPQHF.

The chain links TRBV3-1 to TRBJ2-1; 10 bases are shared with TRBD2. In germline, CDR1 is LGHDT, CDR2 YNNKEL (reference sequence). V gave up 0 bases and J gave up 10 bases; unmatched junction bases: 18. This CDR3 spans 19 amino acids. Here the CDR3 DNA reads TGTGCCAGCAGCCAAGATGGCCTGAGTGGAGCGGGAGGGCCATGGGAGCAGTTCTTC. Its protein product is CASSQDGLSGAGGPWEQFF.

This rearrangement joins TRBV2 to TRBJ2-2, with D possibly TRBD1 on 5 matching bases. The ends were cut back, 7 bases at V and 0 bases at J, with 12 bases in the middle. Germline CDR1 reads SNHLY; CDR2 reads FYNNEI. CDR3 length: 15 residues. CDR3 nucleotides: TGTGCCAGCACAGGACACCTCACGAACACCGGGGAGCTGTTTTTT. Its protein product is CASTGHLTNTGELFF.

The V gene is TRBV20-1, the J gene TRBJ2-5; 7 bases align to TRBD2. Germline V gene data show CDR1 as DFQATT and CDR2 as SNEGSKA (reference sequence). The CDR3 has 16 amino acids. V shed 5 bases, J shed 2 bases, and the junction held 14 bases outside the gene matches. CDR3 in DNA: TGCAGTGCTCTTCCTCGGCTAGCGGTCGTACAAGAGACCCAGTACTTC. Protein product: CSALPRLAVVQETQYF.